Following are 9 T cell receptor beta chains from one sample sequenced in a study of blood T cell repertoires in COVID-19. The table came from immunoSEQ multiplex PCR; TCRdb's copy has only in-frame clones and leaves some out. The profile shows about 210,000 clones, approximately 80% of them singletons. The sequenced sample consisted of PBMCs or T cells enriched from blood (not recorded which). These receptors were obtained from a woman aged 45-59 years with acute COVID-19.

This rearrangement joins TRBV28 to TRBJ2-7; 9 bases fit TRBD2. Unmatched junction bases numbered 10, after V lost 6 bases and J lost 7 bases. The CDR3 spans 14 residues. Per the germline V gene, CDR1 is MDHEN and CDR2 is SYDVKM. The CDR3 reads CASSRSGGGGEQYF. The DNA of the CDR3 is TGTGCCAGCAGCCGTAGCGGGGGTGGTGGGGAGCAGTACTTC.

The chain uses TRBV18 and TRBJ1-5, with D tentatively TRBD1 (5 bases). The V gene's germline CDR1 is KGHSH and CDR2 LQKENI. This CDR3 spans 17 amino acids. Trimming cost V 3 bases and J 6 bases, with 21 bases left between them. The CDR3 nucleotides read TGTGCCAGCTCACCTTTATCAGGGTCCCTCGGTGGTCAGCCCCAGCATTTT. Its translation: CASSPLSGSLGGQPQHF.

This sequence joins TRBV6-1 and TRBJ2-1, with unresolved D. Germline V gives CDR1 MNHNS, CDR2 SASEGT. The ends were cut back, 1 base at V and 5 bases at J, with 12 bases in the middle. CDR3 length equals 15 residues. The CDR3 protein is CASSEGRVWDNEQFF. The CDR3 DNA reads TGTGCCAGCAGTGAAGGGAGAGTGTGGGACAATGAGCAGTTCTTC.

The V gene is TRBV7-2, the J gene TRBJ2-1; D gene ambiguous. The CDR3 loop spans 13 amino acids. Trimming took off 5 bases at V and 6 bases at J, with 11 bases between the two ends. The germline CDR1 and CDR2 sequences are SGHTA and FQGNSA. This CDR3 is CASSAYSVNEQFF. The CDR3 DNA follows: TGTGCCAGCAGCGCCTACTCCGTCAATGAGCAGTTCTTC.

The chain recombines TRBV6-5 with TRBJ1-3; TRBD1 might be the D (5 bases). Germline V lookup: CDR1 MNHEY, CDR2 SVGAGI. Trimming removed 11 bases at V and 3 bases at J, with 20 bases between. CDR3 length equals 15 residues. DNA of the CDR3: TGTGCCTGCCGAGCACGGGGGGTGGGTGGAAACACCATATATTTT. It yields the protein CACRARGVGGNTIYF.

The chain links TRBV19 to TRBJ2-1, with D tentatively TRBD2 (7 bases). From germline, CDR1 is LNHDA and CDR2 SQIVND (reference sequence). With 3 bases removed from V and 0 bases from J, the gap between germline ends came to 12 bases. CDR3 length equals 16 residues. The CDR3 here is CASSIGRGLSYNEQFF. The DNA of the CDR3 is TGTGCCAGTAGTATTGGGCGGGGGCTCTCCTACAATGAGCAGTTCTTC.

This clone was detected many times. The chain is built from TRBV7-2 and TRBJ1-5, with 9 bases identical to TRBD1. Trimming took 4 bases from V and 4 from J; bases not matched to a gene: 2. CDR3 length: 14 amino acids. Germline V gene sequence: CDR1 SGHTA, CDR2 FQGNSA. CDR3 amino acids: CASSSTGGNQPQHF. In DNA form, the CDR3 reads TGTGCCAGCAGCTCGACAGGGGGTAATCAGCCCCAGCATTTT.

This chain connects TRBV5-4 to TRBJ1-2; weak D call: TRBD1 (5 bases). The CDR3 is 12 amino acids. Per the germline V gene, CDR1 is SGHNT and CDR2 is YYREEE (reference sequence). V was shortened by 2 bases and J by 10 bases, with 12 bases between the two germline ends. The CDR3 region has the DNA TGTGCCAGCAGCTTTAGCCAGGGCGCCTACACCTTC. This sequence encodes CASSFSQGAYTF. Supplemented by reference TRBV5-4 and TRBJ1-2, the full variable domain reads ETGVTQSPTHLIKTRGQQVTLRCSSQSGHNTVSWYQQALGQGPQFIFQYYREEENGRGNFPPRFSGLQFPNYSSELNVNALELDDSALYLCASSFSQGAYTFGSGTRLTVV.

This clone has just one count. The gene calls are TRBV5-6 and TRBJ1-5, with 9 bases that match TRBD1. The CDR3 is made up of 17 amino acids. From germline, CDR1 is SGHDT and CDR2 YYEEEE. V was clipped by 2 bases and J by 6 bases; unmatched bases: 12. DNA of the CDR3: TGTGCCAGCAGCTTCGGACAGGGGAGGTTCGGAACTCAGCCCCAGCATTTT. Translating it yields CASSFGQGRFGTQPQHF.